The sample holds a few counts of the clone carrying this T cell receptor beta chain. The antigen remains unidentified. The same CDR3 also results from other DNA sequences found in this sample. The V segment lost 3 bases and the J segment 2 bases; nucleotides outside the gene matches: 2. Germline values: CDR1 SGHRS, CDR2 YFSETQ. The CDR3 extends over 14 amino acids. The PCR ran on 60 Vbeta and 13 Jbeta primers. Sequencing used immunoSEQ multiplex PCR; TCRdb keeps in-frame clones, though not all of them. The sample includes about 190,000 clones, 70% to 75% of them seen just once. The data stem from a study of cytomegalovirus exposure and HLA in healthy donors. Study-level points and caveats: Researchers catalogued roughly 150 TCR beta chains as cytomegalovirus-associated.

The sequenced sample consisted of PBMCs. The gene calls are TRBV5-1 and TRBJ2-5, with 9 bases aligning to TRBD1. The TCR sequence derives from a man younger than 45 in good health and CMV-seropositive. CDR3 sequence (DNA): TGCGCCAGCAGCTGGGGACAGGGACAAGAGACCCAGTACTTC. This codes for CASSWGQGQETQYF. Full variable domain (missing parts from reference TRBV5-1 and TRBJ2-5): KAGVTQTPRYLIKTRGQQVTLSCSPISGHRSVSWYQQTPGQGLQFLFEYFSETQRNKGNFPGRFSGRQFSNSRSEMNVSTLELGDSALYLCASSWGQGQETQYFGPGTRLLVL.